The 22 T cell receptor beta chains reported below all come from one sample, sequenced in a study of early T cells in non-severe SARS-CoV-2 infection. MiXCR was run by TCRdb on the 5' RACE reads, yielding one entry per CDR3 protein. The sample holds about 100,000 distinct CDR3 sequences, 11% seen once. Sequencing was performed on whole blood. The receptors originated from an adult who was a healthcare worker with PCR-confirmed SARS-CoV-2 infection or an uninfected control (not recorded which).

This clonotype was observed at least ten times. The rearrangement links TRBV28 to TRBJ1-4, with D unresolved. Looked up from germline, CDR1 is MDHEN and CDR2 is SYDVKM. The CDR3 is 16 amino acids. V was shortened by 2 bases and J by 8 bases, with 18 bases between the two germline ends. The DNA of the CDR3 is TGTGCCAGCAGTTTAAGCCAGGCCGCCTTTCGGGAAAAACTGTTTTTT. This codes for CASSLSQAAFREKLFF.

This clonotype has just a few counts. The CDR3 DNA reads as TGTGCCAGCAGTCAACTAGTTAAGGGGGCCTACGAGCAGTACTTC. This sequence encodes CASSQLVKGAYEQYF. The gene calls are TRBV12-3 or TRBV12-4 and TRBJ2-7; perhaps TRBD1 as D (6 bases). V lost 5 bases to trimming and J lost 2 bases, with 16 bases between them. The CDR3 runs to 15 residues.

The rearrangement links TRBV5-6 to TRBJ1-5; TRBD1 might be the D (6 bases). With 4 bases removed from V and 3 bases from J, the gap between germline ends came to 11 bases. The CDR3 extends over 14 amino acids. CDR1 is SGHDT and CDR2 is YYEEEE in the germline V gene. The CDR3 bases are TGTGCCAGCAGCCTCCAGGGGTACAATCAGCCCCAGCATTTT. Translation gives CASSLQGYNQPQHF.

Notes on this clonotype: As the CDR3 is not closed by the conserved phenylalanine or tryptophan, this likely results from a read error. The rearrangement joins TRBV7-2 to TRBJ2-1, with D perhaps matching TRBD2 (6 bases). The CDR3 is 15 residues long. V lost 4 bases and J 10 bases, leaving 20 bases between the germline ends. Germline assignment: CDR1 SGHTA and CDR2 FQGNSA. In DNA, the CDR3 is TGTGCCAGCAGCTCGTGGAGGGCCGAGAGTTCGGAGCAGTTCTCC. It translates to CASSSWRAESSEQFS.

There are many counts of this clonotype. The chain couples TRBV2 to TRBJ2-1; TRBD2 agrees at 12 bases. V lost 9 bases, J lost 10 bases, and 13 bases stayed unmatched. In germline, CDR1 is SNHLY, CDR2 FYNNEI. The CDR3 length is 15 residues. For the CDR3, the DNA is TGTGCCAGTGCTAGCGGGAGGGCCCCCCTATTAGAGCAGTTCTTC. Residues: CASASGRAPLLEQFF.

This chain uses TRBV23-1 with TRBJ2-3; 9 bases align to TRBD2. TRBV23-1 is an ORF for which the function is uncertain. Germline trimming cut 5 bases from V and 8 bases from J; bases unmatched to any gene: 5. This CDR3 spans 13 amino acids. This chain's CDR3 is CASSCGLAFTQYF. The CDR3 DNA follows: TGCGCCAGCAGTTGTGGACTAGCGTTTACGCAGTATTTT.

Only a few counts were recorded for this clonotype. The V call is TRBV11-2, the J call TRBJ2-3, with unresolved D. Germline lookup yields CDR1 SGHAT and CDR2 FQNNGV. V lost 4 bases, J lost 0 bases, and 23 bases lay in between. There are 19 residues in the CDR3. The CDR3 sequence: CASSSTIGEVEYSTDTQYF. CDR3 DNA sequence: TGTGCCAGCAGCTCAACCATAGGAGAGGTGGAATATAGCACAGATACGCAGTATTTT. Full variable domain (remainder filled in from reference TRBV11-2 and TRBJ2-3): EAGVAQSPRYKIIEKRQSVAFWCNPISGHATLYWYQQILGQGPKLLIQFQNNGVVDDSQLPKDRFSAERLKGVDSTLKIQPAKLEDSAVYLCASSSTIGEVEYSTDTQYFGPGTRLTVL.

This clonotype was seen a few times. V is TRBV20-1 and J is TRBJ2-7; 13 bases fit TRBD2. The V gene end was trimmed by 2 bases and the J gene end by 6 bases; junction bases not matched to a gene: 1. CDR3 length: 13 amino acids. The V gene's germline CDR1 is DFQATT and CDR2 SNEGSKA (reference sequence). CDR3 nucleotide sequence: TGCAGTGCTAGAACTAGCGGGAGGGTCGAGCAGTACTTC. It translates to CSARTSGRVEQYF.

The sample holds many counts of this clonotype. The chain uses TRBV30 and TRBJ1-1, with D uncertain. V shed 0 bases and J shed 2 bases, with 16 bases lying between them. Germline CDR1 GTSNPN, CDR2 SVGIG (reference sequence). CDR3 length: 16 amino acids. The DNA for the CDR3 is TGTGCCTGGAGTGTACTGTATATGGGTTTCAACACTGAAGCTTTCTTT. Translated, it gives CAWSVLYMGFNTEAFF.

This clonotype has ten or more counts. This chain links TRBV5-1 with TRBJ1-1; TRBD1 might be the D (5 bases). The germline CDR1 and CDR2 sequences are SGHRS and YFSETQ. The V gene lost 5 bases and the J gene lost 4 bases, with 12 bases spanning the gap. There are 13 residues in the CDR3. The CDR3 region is CASRGAGATEAFF. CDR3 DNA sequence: TGCGCCAGCAGAGGGGCCGGCGCCACTGAAGCTTTCTTT.

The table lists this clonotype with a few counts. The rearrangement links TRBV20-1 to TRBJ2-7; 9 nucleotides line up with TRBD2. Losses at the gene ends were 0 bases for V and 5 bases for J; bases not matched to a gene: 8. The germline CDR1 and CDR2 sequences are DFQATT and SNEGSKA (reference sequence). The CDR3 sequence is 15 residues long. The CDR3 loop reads CSARDPLAGLHEQYF. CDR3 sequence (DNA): TGCAGTGCTAGAGACCCGCTAGCGGGACTCCACGAGCAGTACTTC.

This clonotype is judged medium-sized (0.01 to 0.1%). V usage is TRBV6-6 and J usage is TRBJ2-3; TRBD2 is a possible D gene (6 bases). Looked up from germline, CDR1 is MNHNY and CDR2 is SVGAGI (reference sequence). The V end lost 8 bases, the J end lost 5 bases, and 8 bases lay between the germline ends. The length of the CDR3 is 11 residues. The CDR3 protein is CASLGGDTQYF. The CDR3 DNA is TGTGCCAGCCTGGGGGGAGATACGCAGTATTTT.

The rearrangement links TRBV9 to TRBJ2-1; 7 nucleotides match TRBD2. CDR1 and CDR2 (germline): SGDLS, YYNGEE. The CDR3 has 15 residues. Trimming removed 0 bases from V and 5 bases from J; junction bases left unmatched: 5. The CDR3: CASSVVLTSDNEQFF. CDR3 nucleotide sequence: TGTGCCAGCAGCGTAGTTCTCACTAGCGACAATGAGCAGTTCTTC.

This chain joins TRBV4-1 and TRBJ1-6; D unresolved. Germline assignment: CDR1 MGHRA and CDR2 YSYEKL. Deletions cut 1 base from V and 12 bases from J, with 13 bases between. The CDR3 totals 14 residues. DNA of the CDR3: TGCGCCAGCAGCCAAGGAGCTATTACGTTACCCCTCCACTTT. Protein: CASSQGAITLPLHF.

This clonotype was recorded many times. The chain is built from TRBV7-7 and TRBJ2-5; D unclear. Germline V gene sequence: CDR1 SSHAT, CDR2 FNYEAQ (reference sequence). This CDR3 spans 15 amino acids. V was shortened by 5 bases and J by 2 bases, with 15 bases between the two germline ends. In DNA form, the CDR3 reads TGTGCCAGCAGCGCCCTGCCCGGGCCACAAGAGACCCAGTACTTC. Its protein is CASSALPGPQETQYF.

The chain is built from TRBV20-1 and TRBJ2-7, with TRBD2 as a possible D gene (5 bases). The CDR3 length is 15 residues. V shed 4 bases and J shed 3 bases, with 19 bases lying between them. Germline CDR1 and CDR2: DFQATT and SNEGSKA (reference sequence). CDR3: CSAMSGGSLSYEQYF. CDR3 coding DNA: TGCAGTGCTATGTCCGGAGGAAGCTTAAGCTACGAGCAGTACTTC.

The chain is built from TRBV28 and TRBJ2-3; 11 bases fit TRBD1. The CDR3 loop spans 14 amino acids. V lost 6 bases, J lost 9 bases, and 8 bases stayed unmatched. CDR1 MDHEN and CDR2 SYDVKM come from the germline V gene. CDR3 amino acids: CASRGTGGLDTQYF. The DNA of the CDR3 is TGTGCCAGCAGGGGGACAGGGGGTTTGGACACGCAGTATTTT. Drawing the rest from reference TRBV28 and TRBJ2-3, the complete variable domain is DVKVTQSSRYLVKRTGEKVFLECVQDMDHENMFWYRQDPGLGLRLIYFSYDVKMKEKGDIPEGYSVSREKKERFSLILESASTNQTSMYLCASRGTGGLDTQYFGPGTRLTVL.

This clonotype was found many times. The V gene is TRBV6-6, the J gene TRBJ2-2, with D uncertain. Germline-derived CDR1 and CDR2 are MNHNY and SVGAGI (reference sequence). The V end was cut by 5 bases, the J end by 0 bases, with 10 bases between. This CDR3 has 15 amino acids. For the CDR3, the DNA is TGTGCCAGCAGTCGCTCAGGTCCGAACACCGGGGAGCTGTTTTTT. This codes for CASSRSGPNTGELFF.

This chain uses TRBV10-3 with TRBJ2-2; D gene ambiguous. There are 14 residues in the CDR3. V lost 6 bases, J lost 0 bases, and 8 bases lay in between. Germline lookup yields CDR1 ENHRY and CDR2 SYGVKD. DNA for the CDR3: TGTGCCATCAGCCCGACTTCGAACACCGGGGAGCTGTTTTTT. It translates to CAISPTSNTGELFF.

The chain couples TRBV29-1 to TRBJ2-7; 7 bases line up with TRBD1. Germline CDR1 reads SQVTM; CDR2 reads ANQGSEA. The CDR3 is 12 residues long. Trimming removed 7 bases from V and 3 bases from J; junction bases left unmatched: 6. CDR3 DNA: TGCAGCGCCGAGGGACAGTTCTACGAGCAGTACTTC. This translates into CSAEGQFYEQYF.

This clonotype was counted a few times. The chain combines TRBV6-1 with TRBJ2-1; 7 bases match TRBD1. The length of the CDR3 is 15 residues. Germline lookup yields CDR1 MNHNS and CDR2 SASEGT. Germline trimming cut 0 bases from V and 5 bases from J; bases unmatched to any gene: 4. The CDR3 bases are TGTGCCAGCAGTGAAGCAACAGGGGAAAACAATGAGCAGTTCTTC. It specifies CASSEATGENNEQFF.

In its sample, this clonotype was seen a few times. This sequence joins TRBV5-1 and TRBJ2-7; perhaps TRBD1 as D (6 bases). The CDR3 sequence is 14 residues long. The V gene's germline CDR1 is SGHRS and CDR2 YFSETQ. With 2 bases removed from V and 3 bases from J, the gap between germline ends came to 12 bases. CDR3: CASSLGQPCYEQYF. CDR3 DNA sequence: TGCGCCAGCAGCTTAGGACAGCCCTGCTACGAGCAGTACTTC.